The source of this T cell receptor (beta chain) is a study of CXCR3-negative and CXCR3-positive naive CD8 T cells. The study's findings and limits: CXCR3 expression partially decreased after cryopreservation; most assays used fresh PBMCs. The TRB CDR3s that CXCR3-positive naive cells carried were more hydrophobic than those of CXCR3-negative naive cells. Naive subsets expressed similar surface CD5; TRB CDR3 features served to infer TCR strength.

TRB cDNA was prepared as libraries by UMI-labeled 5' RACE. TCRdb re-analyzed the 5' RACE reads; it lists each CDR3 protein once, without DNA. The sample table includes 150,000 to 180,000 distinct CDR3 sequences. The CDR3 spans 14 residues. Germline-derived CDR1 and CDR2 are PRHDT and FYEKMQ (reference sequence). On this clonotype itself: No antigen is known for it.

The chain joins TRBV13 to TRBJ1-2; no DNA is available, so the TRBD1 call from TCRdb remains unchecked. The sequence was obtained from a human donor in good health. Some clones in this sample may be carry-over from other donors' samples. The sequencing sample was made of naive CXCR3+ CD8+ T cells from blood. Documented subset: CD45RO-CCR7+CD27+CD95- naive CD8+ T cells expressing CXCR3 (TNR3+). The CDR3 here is CASSLNRGNYGYTF.